This T cell receptor (beta chain) originates from a study of yellow fever vaccine responses in identical twins (dated by TCRdb to the late 2010s). With respect to the entire study: In identical twins, the study followed T cell clones that responded to the vaccine with precision. Beyond this particular receptor, the publication reports: According to the authors, in identical twins the way T cells responded to vaccination appeared partly convergent and partly personalized.

Only one count was recorded for this clonotype. The antigen it binds to is not known. The sample holds no much larger clone one base away, and base qualities are not on file. One read offers little support. The CDR3 spans 11 residues, from the cysteine through the phenylalanine. Kept here is only the CDR3 DNA, which spans 33 bases and is read in frame from base 1. V is clipped by 5 bases and J by 4 bases, and the sequence between their germline boundaries is 5 bases long. The germline V gene provides CDR1 SGHNT and CDR2 YENEEA. The library relied on RT-PCR. Sequencing instrument: Illumina HiSeq 2500. The public sequencing data were trimmed at Q25 with fastp and processed into clonotypes with MiXCR by TCRdb, which kept only in-frame beta chains. Rows with one shared CDR3 protein collapse into an entry with the most common genes and DNA. The sample includes 25,000 or so distinct CDR3 sequences, with more than 60% observed a single time. The leading ten clones occupy 4.5% to 5.5% of the sample.

The sequencing used T cells from blood (PBMCs), unsorted or a sorted subset (not recorded which), collected before or after yellow fever vaccination (not recorded which). The rearrangement combines TRBV11-3 with TRBJ1-1; no D segment can be confidently identified. This clonotype originated in a woman aged 18-30 years who received the yellow fever vaccine. Donor details come from another sample of the same person, matched by shared clones. The base sequence is TGTGCCAGCAGCCGGGGCACTGAAGCTTTCTTT. It encodes CASSRGTEAFF.